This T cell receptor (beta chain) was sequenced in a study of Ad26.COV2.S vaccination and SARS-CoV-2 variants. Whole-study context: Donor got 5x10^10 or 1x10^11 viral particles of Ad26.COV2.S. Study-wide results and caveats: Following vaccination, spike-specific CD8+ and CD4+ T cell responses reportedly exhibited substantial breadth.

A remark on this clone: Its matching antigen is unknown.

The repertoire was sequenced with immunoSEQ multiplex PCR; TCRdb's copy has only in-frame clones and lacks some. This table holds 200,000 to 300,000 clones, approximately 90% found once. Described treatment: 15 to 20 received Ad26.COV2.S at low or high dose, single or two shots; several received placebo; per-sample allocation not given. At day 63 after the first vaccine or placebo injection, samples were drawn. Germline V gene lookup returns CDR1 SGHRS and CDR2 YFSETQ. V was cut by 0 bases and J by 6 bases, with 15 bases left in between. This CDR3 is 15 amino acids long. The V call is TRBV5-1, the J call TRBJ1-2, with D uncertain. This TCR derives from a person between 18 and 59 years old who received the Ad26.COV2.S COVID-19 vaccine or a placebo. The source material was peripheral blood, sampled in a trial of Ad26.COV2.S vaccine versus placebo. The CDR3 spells CASSLVLDRENGYTF. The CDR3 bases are TGCGCCAGCAGCTTGGTTCTTGATAGGGAGAATGGCTACACCTTC.